This T cell receptor beta chain was obtained from a study of T cells in Graves' hyperthyroidism and ophthalmopathy. Study outcomes and limitations: Most clonotypes expanded in the thyroid (above 0.001) were also present in blood.

This clonotype was seen many times. Its antigen is unidentified. The TCR beta CDR3 regions underwent amplification using RNA transcripts as the source. RT-PCR in the first round (using the HTBI primer set) targeted the TCR CDR3. Via MiXCR, TCRdb re-called the multiplex PCR reads, giving one row per CDR3 protein. The sample includes about 380,000 distinct CDR3 sequences, approximately 13% seen only once; the top ten take less than 25%. A patient was excluded if there was uncontrolled infection, other autoimmune disease, pregnancy or lactation. The diagnoses drew upon clinical symptoms, serum thyroxine and TRAb, thyroid ultrasound and orbital computed tomography. Sequencing used blood. The receptor was derived from a young man with Graves' hyperthyroidism that later progressed to Graves' ophthalmopathy.

CDR3 DNA: TGTGCCAGCTCCTTCGGACAGGGGGGAAACACTGAAGCTTTCTTT. The encoded protein is CASSFGQGGNTEAFF. The chain uses TRBV18 and TRBJ1-1, with TRBD1 matching 10 bases. CDR1 is KGHSH and CDR2 is LQKENI in the germline V gene. J lost 2 bases, V lost 6 bases, and 6 bases had no gene match. The CDR3 totals 15 residues.